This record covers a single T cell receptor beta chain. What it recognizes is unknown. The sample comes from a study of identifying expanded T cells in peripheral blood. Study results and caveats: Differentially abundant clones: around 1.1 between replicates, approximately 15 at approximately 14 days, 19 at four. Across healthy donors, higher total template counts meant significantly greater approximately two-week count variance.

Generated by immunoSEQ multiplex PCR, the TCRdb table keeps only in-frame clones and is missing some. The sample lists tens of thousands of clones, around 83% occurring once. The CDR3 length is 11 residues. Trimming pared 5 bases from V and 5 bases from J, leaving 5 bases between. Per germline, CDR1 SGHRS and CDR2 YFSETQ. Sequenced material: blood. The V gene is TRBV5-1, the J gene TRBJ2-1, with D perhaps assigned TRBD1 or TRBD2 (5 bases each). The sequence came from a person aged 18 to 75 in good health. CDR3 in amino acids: CASRGDNEQFF. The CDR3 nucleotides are TGCGCCAGCAGGGGGGACAATGAGCAGTTCTTC.